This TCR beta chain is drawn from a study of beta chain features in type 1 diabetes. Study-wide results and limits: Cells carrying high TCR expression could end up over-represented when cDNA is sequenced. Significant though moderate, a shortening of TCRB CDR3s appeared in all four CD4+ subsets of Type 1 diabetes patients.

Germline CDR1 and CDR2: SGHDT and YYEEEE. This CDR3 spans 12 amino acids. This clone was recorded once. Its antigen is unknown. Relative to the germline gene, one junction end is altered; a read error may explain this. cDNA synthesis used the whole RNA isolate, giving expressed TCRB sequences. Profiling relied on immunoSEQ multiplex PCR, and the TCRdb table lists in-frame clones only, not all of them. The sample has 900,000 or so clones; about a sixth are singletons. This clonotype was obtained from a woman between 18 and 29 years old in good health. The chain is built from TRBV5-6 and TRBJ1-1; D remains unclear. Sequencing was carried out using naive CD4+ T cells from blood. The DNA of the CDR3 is TGTGCCAGCAGCTGGGGAGGCACTGAGGCTTTCTTT. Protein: CASSWGGTEAFF.